This TCR beta chain was sequenced during a study of cytomegalovirus exposure and HLA in healthy donors. The PCR had 60 Vbeta and 13 Jbeta primers. Assay: immunoSEQ multiplex PCR; the TCRdb copy retains only in-frame clones and omits some. The table has about 99,000 clones, about three quarters seen once. Broader study findings: The classifier was said to identify cytomegalovirus status with high specificity and sensitivity.

Comments on this clone: Its antigen is not known.

The V gene lost 4 bases and the J gene lost 5 bases, with 8 bases spanning the gap. The CDR3 covers 13 residues. CDR1 is SEHNR and CDR2 is FQNEAQ in the germline V gene (reference sequence). The sequencing input was PBMCs. The rearrangement joins TRBV7-9 to TRBJ1-4, with D unresolved. This clonotype was sampled from a man between 60 and 75 years old in good health and CMV-seropositive. This CDR3 is CASSSEGNEKLFF. CDR3 bases: TGTGCCAGCAGCTCCGAGGGCAATGAAAAACTGTTTTTT.